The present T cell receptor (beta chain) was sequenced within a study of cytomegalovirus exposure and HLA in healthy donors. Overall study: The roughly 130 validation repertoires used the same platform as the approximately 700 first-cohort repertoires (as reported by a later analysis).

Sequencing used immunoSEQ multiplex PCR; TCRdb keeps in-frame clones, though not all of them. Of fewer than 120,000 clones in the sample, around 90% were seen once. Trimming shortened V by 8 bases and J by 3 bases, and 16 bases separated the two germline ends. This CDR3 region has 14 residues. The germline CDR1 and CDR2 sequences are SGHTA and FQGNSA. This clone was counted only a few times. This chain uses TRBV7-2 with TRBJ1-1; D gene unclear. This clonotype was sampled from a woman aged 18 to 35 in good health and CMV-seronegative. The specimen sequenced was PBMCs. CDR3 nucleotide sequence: TGTGCCAGCGGGCGGGCAGGCATCTACACTGAAGCTTTCTTT. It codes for CASGRAGIYTEAFF.